This T cell receptor beta chain is from a study of CD8+CD57+ T cells in acquired aplastic anemia. Patients chosen for sequencing had CD8+CD57+ cells that had expanded, as shown by flow cytometry. TCR beta VDJ and CDR3 were profiled, and genomic DNA was the template. TCRdb itself ran the reads through MiXCR, one entry per CDR3 protein. Of 150,000 to 200,000 distinct CDR3 sequences in the sample, around 48% were seen once. The CDR3 loop spans 14 amino acids. The ends were cut back, 6 bases at V and 7 bases at J, with 13 bases in the middle. Per germline, CDR1 SNHLY and CDR2 FYNNEI. Input material: sorted CD4+, CD8+, or CD8+CD57+ T cells (not recorded which) from PBMCs. V gene TRBV2 combines with J gene TRBJ1-6, with D unresolved. The sequence was obtained from a human donor with aplastic anemia. CDR3 sequence (DNA): TGTGCCAGCAGACCTGGACTGAAGAATTCACCCCTCCACTTT. It codes for CASRPGLKNSPLHF.